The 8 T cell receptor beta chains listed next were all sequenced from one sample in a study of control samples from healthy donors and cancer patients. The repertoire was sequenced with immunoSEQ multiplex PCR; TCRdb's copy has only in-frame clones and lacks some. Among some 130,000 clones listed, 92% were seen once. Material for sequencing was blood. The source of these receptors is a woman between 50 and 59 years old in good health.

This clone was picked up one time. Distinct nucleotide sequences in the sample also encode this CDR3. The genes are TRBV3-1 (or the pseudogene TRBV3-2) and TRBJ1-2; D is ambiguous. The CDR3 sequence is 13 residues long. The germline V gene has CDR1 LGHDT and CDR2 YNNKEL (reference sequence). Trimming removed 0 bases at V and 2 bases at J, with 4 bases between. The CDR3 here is CASSQEPNYGYTF. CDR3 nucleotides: TGTGCCAGCAGCCAAGAACCAAACTATGGCTACACCTTC.

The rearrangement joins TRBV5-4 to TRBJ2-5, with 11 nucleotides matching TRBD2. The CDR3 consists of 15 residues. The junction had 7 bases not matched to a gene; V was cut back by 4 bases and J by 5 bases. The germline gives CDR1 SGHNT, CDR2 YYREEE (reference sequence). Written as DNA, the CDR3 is TGTGCCAGCAGCCGGACTAGCGGGTTTGGGGAGACCCAGTACTTC. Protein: CASSRTSGFGETQYF.

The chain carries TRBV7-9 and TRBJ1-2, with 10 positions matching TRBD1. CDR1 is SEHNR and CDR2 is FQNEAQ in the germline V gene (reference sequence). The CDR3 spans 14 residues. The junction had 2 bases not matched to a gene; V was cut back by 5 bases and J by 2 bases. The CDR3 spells CASSRGQGNYGYTF. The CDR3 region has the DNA TGTGCCAGCAGCCGGGGACAGGGGAACTATGGCTACACCTTC.

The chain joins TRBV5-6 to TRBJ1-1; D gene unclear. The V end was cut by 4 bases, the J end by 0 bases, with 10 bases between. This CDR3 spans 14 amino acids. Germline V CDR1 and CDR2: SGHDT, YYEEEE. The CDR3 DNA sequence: TGTGCCAGCAGCCCTTTCTCGGTGAACACTGAAGCTTTCTTT. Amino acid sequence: CASSPFSVNTEAFF. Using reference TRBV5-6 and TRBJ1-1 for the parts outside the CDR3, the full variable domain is DAGVTQSPTHLIKTRGQQVTLRCSPKSGHDTVSWYQQALGQGPQFIFQYYEEEERQRGNFPDRFSGHQFPNYSSELNVNALLLGDSALYLCASSPFSVNTEAFFGQGTRLTVV.

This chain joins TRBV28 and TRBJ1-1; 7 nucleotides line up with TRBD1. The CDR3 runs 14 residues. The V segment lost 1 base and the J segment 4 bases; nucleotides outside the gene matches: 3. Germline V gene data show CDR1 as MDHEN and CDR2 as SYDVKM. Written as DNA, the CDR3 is TGTGCCAGCAGTTTATCAGGGGGAGGCACTGAAGCTTTCTTT. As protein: CASSLSGGGTEAFF.

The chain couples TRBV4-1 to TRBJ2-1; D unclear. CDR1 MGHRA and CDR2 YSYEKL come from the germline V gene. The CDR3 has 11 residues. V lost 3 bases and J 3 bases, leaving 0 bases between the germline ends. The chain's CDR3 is CASSHYNEQFF. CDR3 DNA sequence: TGCGCCAGCAGCCACTACAATGAGCAGTTCTTC.

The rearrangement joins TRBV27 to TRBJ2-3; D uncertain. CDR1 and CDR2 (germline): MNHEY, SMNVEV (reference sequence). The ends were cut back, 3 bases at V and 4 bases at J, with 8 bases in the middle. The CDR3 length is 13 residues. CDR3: CASSFRYSDTQYF. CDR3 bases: TGTGCCAGCAGTTTTCGCTACTCAGATACGCAGTATTTT.

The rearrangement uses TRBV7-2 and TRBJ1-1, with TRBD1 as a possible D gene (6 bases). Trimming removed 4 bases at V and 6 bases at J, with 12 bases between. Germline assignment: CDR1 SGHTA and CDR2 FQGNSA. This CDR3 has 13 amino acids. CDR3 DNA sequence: TGTGCCAGCAGCTGGGCAGGGGTAGCTGAAGCTTTCTTT. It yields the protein CASSWAGVAEAFF.